A single sample is the source of the 9 T cell receptor beta chains below, sequenced in a study of blood T cell repertoires in COVID-19. Profiled with immunoSEQ multiplex PCR; TCRdb holds only in-frame clones, not every one. The table shows about 490,000 clones, with 80% to 90% occurring only once. Input material: peripheral blood. Every receptor here comes from a human donor in a cohort sampled during active COVID-19.

This rearrangement joins TRBV30 to TRBJ2-7; a possible D gene is TRBD2 (6 bases). The germline V gene encodes CDR1 GTSNPN and CDR2 SVGIG (reference sequence). V was cut by 2 bases and J by 3 bases, with 11 bases left in between. The CDR3 loop spans 13 amino acids. DNA for the CDR3: TGTGCCTGGAGTAGTAGGCGGGACTACGAGCAGTACTTC. Protein product: CAWSSRRDYEQYF.

The chain couples TRBV30 to TRBJ1-2; 8 positions agree with TRBD1. CDR1 and CDR2 (germline): GTSNPN, SVGIG (reference sequence). Losses at the gene ends were 5 bases for V and 6 bases for J; bases not matched to a gene: 14. The CDR3 consists of 15 residues. The CDR3 here is CAWERPRTGINGYTF. The CDR3 DNA is TGTGCCTGGGAACGGCCCCGGACAGGGATTAATGGCTACACCTTC.

This clone has only a few counts. Other DNA sequences in the sample encode the same CDR3. This sequence joins TRBV2 and TRBJ2-7; possibly TRBD1 for D (6 bases). The germline CDR1 and CDR2 sequences are SNHLY and FYNNEI. The CDR3 loop spans 13 amino acids. Trimming took 0 bases from V and 3 from J, leaving 6 bases between them. The CDR3 reads CASSEARGYEQYF. The CDR3 DNA follows: TGTGCCAGCAGTGAAGCCAGGGGCTACGAGCAGTACTTC.

The chain uses TRBV19 and TRBJ1-2; 9 bases match TRBD1. The V gene end was trimmed by 0 bases and the J gene end by 6 bases; junction bases not matched to a gene: 5. The CDR3 length is 15 residues. CDR1 and CDR2 from the germline V gene are LNHDA and SQIVND (reference sequence). The DNA of the CDR3 is TGTGCCAGTAGTATAGATCAAGGGACAGGGAATGGCTACACCTTC. Translated, it gives CASSIDQGTGNGYTF.

About this clone itself: Other DNA sequences within the sample encode an identical CDR3. The V and J genes are TRBV19 and TRBJ1-2; tentatively, D is TRBD1 (6 bases). The CDR3 totals 15 residues. Germline V gene lookup returns CDR1 LNHDA and CDR2 SQIVND (reference sequence). The germline V and J ends were trimmed by 1 base and 2 bases, with 11 bases remaining between them. This CDR3 reads CASSIGGQGNYGYTF. As DNA, the CDR3 is TGTGCCAGTAGTATAGGGGGGCAGGGGAACTATGGCTACACCTTC.

DNA for the CDR3: TGTGCCAGCAGCTTAAGGTACAGGGAGGAGACCCAGTACTTC. Protein product: CASSLRYREETQYF. The J gene is TRBJ2-5, the V gene TRBV7-2; possibly TRBD1 for D (6 bases). Trimming stripped 2 bases from V and 5 bases from J, with 12 bases between. The CDR3 has 14 amino acids. Germline CDR1 SGHTA, CDR2 FQGNSA.

The chain uses TRBV19 and TRBJ2-7; possibly TRBD2 for D (5 bases). The ends were cut back, 7 bases at V and 0 bases at J, with 13 bases in the middle. The CDR3 is 14 amino acids. Per the germline V gene, CDR1 is LNHDA and CDR2 is SQIVND (reference sequence). CDR3 sequence: CASTTTRNSYEQYF. The CDR3 DNA sequence: TGTGCCAGTACGACTACTCGCAACTCCTACGAGCAGTACTTC.

This chain connects TRBV6-6 to TRBJ1-5, with D possibly matching TRBD1 (5 bases). The CDR3 runs 15 residues. Germline values: CDR1 MNHNY, CDR2 SVGAGI (reference sequence). V dropped 0 bases and J dropped 7 bases, with 13 bases sitting between them. The CDR3 sequence is CASSYSGRAEQPQHF. The CDR3 coding sequence is TGTGCCAGCAGTTACTCGGGCAGGGCAGAGCAGCCCCAGCATTTT.

V usage is TRBV19 and J usage is TRBJ1-4, with 9 bases that match TRBD1. CDR1 LNHDA and CDR2 SQIVND come from the germline V gene (reference sequence). This CDR3 comprises 13 residues. The J segment lost 8 bases and the V segment lost 9 bases, leaving 7 bases of the junction unmatched. The CDR3 nucleotides read TGTGCCAGCGCTGACAGGGGGAACGAAAAACTGTTTTTT. Its protein is CASADRGNEKLFF. The variable domain in full, completed from reference TRBV19 and TRBJ1-4, reads DGGITQSPKYLFRKEGQNVTLSCEQNLNHDAMYWYRQDPGQGLRLIYYSQIVNDFQKGDIAEGYSVSREKKESFPLTVTSAQKNPTAFYLCASADRGNEKLFFGSGTQLSVL.